The 22 T cell receptor beta chains below come from one sample, sequenced in a study of neoadjuvant anti-PD-1 for oral cavity cancer. Time point indicated: after neoadjuvant nivolumab, at surgical resection. Profiled with immunoSEQ multiplex PCR; TCRdb holds only in-frame clones, not every one. The data show about 42,000 clones, roughly 77% seen once. The source material was PBMCs, sampled after nivolumab (anti-PD-1) treatment. Every receptor here comes from a person aged 35-79 years with oral cavity squamous cell carcinoma.

The chain joins TRBV11-2 to TRBJ1-5; TRBD1 is a possible D gene (6 bases). The CDR3 runs to 16 residues. The V end lost 5 bases, the J end lost 4 bases, and 18 bases lay between the germline ends. Per germline, CDR1 SGHAT and CDR2 FQNNGV. CDR3 residues: CASSTRTAWWNQPQHF. CDR3 bases: TGTGCCAGCAGCACCCGGACAGCATGGTGGAATCAGCCCCAGCATTTT.

On this clone: Other DNA sequences in this specimen translate into the identical CDR3. This rearrangement joins TRBV5-1 to TRBJ2-2, with D unresolved. Between the trimmed V and J ends, which lost 0 bases and 3 bases, there was a span of 6 bases. The V gene's germline CDR1 is SGHRS and CDR2 YFSETQ. CDR3 length: 14 amino acids. The CDR3 region has the DNA TGCGCCAGCAGCTTGGCCGTTTACACCGGGGAGCTGTTTTTT. Encoded protein: CASSLAVYTGELFF.

Here the CDR3 reads CASRRTSLVYEQYF. The CDR3 bases are TGTGCCAGCAGGAGGACTAGCTTGGTGTACGAGCAGTACTTC. The J gene is TRBJ2-7, the V gene TRBV6-6; 8 bases match TRBD2. The CDR3 loop spans 14 amino acids. Trimming cost V 6 bases and J 4 bases; bases outside gene matches: 8. Germline lookup yields CDR1 MNHNY and CDR2 SVGAGI (reference sequence).

The chain is built from TRBV19 and TRBJ2-1; 7 nucleotides align to TRBD2. CDR3 size: 18 residues. The V segment lost 2 bases and the J segment 6 bases; nucleotides outside the gene matches: 16. The germline V gene has CDR1 LNHDA and CDR2 SQIVND (reference sequence). CDR3 sequence (DNA): TGTGCCAGTAGTATAAAGGGAGGGGTGGATCACCGACGCAATGAGCAGTTCTTC. Translating it yields CASSIKGGVDHRRNEQFF.

The rearrangement joins TRBV19 to TRBJ2-1; D remains ambiguous. Germline V gene sequence: CDR1 LNHDA, CDR2 SQIVND (reference sequence). Deletions cut 0 bases from V and 7 bases from J, with 7 bases between. The CDR3 loop spans 13 amino acids. This CDR3 reads CASSIETANEQFF. Here the CDR3 DNA reads TGTGCCAGTAGTATAGAGACCGCAAATGAGCAGTTCTTC.

Written as DNA, the CDR3 is TGCGCCAGCAGCCATCTAGGGGATTCACCCCTCCACTTT. Protein sequence: CASSHLGDSPLHF. The chain links TRBV4-1 to TRBJ1-6, with D perhaps TRBD1 (5 bases). Trimming removed 3 bases at V and 8 bases at J, with 8 bases between. Germline V gene data show CDR1 as MGHRA and CDR2 as YSYEKL. The CDR3 sequence is 13 residues long.

As concerns this clone: One junction end does not reproduce the germline sequence, and a read error may be involved. This sequence joins TRBV5-6 and TRBJ2-3; 10 bases align to TRBD2. The CDR3 sequence is 15 residues long. The germline V gene encodes CDR1 SGHDT and CDR2 YYEEEE. The chain's CDR3 is CASSLERGGTNTQYF. Here the CDR3 DNA reads TGTGCCAGCAGCTTGGAGCGGGGGGGCACAAATACGCAGTATTTT.

V and J are TRBV7-3 and TRBJ2-5; 9 positions match TRBD1. The V gene's germline CDR1 is SGHTA and CDR2 FQGTGA. The V gene end was trimmed by 2 bases and the J gene end by 1 base; junction bases not matched to a gene: 2. The CDR3 runs to 15 residues. CDR3 residues: CASSLGTGTQETQYF. The CDR3 DNA is TGTGCCAGCAGCTTAGGGACAGGGACCCAAGAGACCCAGTACTTC.

The chain couples TRBV28 to TRBJ2-4; D is perhaps TRBD2 (6 bases). Trimming pared 5 bases from V and 8 bases from J, leaving 25 bases between. The CDR3 has 17 residues. In germline, CDR1 is MDHEN, CDR2 SYDVKM. The CDR3 bases are TGTGCCAGCAGTCCTGCGGGAAGAAGACTAGACCGGGACATTCAGTACTTC. Protein: CASSPAGRRLDRDIQYF.

The J gene is TRBJ1-4, the V gene TRBV6-5; maybe TRBD1 (6 bases). The CDR3 is made up of 14 amino acids. Germline values: CDR1 MNHEY, CDR2 SVGAGI. Trimming took 4 bases from V and 8 from J, leaving 14 bases between them. CDR3 loop: CASSWGGAEEKLFF. CDR3 bases: TGTGCCAGCAGTTGGGGGGGCGCGGAAGAAAAACTGTTTTTT.

This clone was seen only a few times. The genes are TRBV27 and TRBJ1-1; D unresolved. Looked up from germline, CDR1 is MNHEY and CDR2 is SMNVEV (reference sequence). This CDR3 contains 16 residues. Deletions cut 5 bases from V and 1 base from J, with 17 bases between. The CDR3 DNA is TGTGCCAGCAGTGTGGATCGGTCCAGGTGGAACACTGAAGCTTTCTTT. This codes for CASSVDRSRWNTEAFF.

The J gene is TRBJ2-7, the V gene TRBV5-1; a weak D match, TRBD1 (7 bases). CDR1 SGHRS and CDR2 YFSETQ come from the germline V gene. The CDR3 loop spans 16 amino acids. Deletions cut 4 bases from V and 7 bases from J, with 24 bases between. The chain's CDR3 is CASSLQGQAPGSEQYF. The DNA of the CDR3 is TGCGCCAGCAGCCTCCAAGGACAGGCGCCCGGGAGTGAGCAGTACTTC.

The chain joins TRBV14 to TRBJ1-3, with D uncertain. The CDR3 sequence is 16 residues long. Trimming took 4 bases from V and 4 from J, leaving 17 bases between them. Germline values: CDR1 SGHDN, CDR2 FVKESK. CDR3 residues: CASSPGWGFSGNTIYF. The CDR3 coding sequence is TGTGCCAGCAGCCCCGGGTGGGGTTTTTCAGGAAACACCATATATTTT.

The chain uses TRBV6-6 and TRBJ1-1, with a tentative D call TRBD1 (6 bases). This CDR3 comprises 13 residues. Trimming pared 9 bases from V and 4 bases from J, leaving 15 bases between. Germline V gives CDR1 MNHNY, CDR2 SVGAGI (reference sequence). The CDR3 sequence: CASGGGEFTEAFF. The CDR3 DNA sequence: TGTGCCAGTGGCGGGGGCGAGTTCACTGAAGCTTTCTTT.

The V and J genes are TRBV7-2 and TRBJ2-3, with TRBD1 matching 7 bases. The ends lost 5 bases at V and 7 bases at J; junction bases unmatched: 9. This CDR3 has 14 residues. Per the germline V gene, CDR1 is SGHTA and CDR2 is FQGNSA. The CDR3 sequence is CASSQGTAQNTQYF. The CDR3 DNA reads as TGTGCCAGCAGCCAGGGGACAGCACAAAATACGCAGTATTTT.

This clone was recorded many times. The rearrangement uses TRBV30 and TRBJ1-2; D might be TRBD1 (5 bases). The CDR3 is made up of 14 amino acids. In germline, CDR1 is GTSNPN, CDR2 SVGIG (reference sequence). Trimming stripped 0 bases from V and 4 bases from J, with 12 bases between. CDR3: CAWSVPGDFYGYTF. For the CDR3, the DNA is TGTGCCTGGAGTGTACCTGGGGACTTCTATGGCTACACCTTC.

The chain has TRBV15 and TRBJ1-3; no clear D gene. Deletions cut 4 bases from V and 4 bases from J, with 2 bases between. Looked up from germline, CDR1 is LNHNV and CDR2 is YYDKDF (reference sequence). The CDR3 covers 11 residues. The CDR3: CATSNGNTIYF. Here the CDR3 DNA reads TGTGCCACCAGCAACGGAAACACCATATATTTT.

The J gene is TRBJ1-2, the V gene TRBV19, with D uncertain. CDR1 and CDR2 (germline): LNHDA, SQIVND (reference sequence). Trimming left V 5 bases short and J 4 bases short, with 14 bases between. The CDR3 totals 14 residues. The CDR3 here is CASSYPGGVYGYTF. CDR3 in DNA: TGTGCCAGTAGTTACCCGGGCGGGGTCTATGGCTACACCTTC.

The rearrangement joins TRBV10-3 to TRBJ2-1; 13 bases are shared with TRBD2. The CDR3 is made up of 15 amino acids. V lost 7 bases and J lost 4; bases outside the gene matches: 4. CDR1 is ENHRY, CDR2 SYGVKD, per germline. This CDR3 is CAITPGLAGYNEQFF. The CDR3 DNA sequence: TGTGCCATCACCCCGGGACTAGCGGGATACAATGAGCAGTTCTTC.

This clone was seen only once. This sequence joins TRBV5-5 and TRBJ2-5; D gene uncertain. CDR3 length: 15 amino acids. Germline V CDR1 and CDR2: SGHKS, YYEKEE (reference sequence). V gave up 0 bases and J gave up 2 bases, with 11 bases separating them. The CDR3 DNA sequence: TGTGCCAGCAGCTTGGGAATTGGCCCTCAAGAGACCCAGTACTTC. Translating it yields CASSLGIGPQETQYF.

This chain joins TRBV5-4 and TRBJ1-6, with D perhaps matching TRBD1 (6 bases). In germline, CDR1 is SGHNT, CDR2 YYREEE (reference sequence). There are 16 residues in the CDR3. V was cut by 0 bases and J by 10 bases, with 17 bases left in between. DNA for the CDR3: TGTGCCAGCAGCTTGGAAGGCGGGGGGCAAGGATCACCCCTCCACTTT. The encoded protein is CASSLEGGGQGSPLHF.

The chain has TRBV7-9 and TRBJ1-4; a weak D match, TRBD1 (5 bases). CDR3 length: 14 amino acids. V lost 8 bases and J 2 bases, leaving 12 bases between the germline ends. CDR1 and CDR2 (germline): SEHNR, FQNEAQ (reference sequence). CDR3 in amino acids: CASDPGTTNEKLFF. As DNA, the CDR3 is TGTGCCAGCGACCCCGGGACCACTAATGAAAAACTGTTTTTT.